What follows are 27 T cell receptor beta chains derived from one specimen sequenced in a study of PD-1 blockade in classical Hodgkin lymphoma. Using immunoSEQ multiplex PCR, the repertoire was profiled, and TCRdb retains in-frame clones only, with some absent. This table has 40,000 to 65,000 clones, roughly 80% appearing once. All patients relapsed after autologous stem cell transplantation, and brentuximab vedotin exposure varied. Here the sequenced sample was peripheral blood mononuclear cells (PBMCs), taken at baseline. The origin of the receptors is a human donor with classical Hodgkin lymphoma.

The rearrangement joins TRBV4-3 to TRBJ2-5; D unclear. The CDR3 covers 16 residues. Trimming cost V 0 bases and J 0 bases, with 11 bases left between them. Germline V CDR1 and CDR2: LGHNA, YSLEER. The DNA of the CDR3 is TGCGCCAGCAGCCAAGATGCGACCCGGTACCAAGAGACCCAGTACTTC. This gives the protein CASSQDATRYQETQYF.

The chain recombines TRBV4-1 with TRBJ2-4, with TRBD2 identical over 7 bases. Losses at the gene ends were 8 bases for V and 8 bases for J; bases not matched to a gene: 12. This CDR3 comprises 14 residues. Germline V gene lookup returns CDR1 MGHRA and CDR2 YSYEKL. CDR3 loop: CASSLGGWKDIQYF. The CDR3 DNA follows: TGCGCCAGCTCCCTCGGGGGGTGGAAGGACATTCAGTACTTC.

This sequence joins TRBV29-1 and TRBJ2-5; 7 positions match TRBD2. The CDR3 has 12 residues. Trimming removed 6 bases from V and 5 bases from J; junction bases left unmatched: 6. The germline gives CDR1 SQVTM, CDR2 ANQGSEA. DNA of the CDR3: TGCAGCGTGAATGTGGGGGGGGAGACCCAGTACTTC. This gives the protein CSVNVGGETQYF.

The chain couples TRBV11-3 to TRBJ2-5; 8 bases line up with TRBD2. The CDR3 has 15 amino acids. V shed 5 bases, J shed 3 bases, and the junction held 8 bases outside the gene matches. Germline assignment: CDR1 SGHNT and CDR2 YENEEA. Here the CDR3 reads CASSLGELAEETQYF. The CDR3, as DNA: TGTGCCAGCAGCCTGGGGGAACTAGCGGAAGAGACCCAGTACTTC.

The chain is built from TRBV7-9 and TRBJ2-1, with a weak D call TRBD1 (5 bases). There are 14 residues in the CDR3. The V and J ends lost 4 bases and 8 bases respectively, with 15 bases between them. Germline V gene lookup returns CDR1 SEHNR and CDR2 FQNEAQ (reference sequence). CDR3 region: CASSWRQREDEQFF. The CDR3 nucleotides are TGTGCCAGCAGCTGGAGACAGCGCGAGGATGAGCAGTTCTTC.

The chain's CDR3 is CASSLRGTNEKLFF. CDR3 coding DNA: TGTGCCAGCAGCCTCAGGGGGACTAATGAAAAACTGTTTTTT. The V gene is TRBV5-8, the J gene TRBJ1-4; 7 nucleotides match TRBD1. The CDR3 is made up of 14 amino acids. The junction had 2 bases not matched to a gene; V was cut back by 4 bases and J by 2 bases. Germline CDR1 reads SGHTS; CDR2 reads YDEGEE.

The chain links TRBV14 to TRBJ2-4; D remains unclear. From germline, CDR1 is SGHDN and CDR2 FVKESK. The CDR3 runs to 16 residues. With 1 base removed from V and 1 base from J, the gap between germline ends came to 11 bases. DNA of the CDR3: TGTGCCAGCAGCCAAGGATGGGATGGGGCCAAAAACATTCAGTACTTC. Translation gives CASSQGWDGAKNIQYF.

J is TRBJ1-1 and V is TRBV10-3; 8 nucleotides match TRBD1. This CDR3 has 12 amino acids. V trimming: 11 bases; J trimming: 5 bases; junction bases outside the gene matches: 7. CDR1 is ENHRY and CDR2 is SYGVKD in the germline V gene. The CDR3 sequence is CAAQGARTEAFF. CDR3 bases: TGTGCCGCCCAGGGGGCTCGGACTGAAGCTTTCTTT.

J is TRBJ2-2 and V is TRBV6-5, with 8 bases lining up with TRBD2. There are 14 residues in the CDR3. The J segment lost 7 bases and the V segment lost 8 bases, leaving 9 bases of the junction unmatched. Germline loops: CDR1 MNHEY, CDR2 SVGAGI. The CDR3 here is CASRREGNYGELFF. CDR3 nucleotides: TGTGCCAGCCGCCGGGAGGGGAATTACGGGGAGCTGTTTTTT.

This chain's CDR3 is CASSALEQYF. CDR3 sequence (DNA): TGTGCCAGCAGTGCCCTCGAGCAGTACTTC. The chain couples TRBV2 to TRBJ2-7; D is unclear. Trimming removed 4 bases at V and 6 bases at J, with 4 bases between. This CDR3 spans 10 amino acids. The germline V gene has CDR1 SNHLY and CDR2 FYNNEI.

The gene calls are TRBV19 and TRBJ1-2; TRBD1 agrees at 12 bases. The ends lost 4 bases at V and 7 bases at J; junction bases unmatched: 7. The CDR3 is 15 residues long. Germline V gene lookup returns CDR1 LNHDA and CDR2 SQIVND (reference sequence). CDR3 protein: CASSSGTGGEVGYTF. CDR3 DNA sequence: TGTGCCAGTAGTAGCGGGACAGGGGGCGAGGTTGGCTACACCTTC.

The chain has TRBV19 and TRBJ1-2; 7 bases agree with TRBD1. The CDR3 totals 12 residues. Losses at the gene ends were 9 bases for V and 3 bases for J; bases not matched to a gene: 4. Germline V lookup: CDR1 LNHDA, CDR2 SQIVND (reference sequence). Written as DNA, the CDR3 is TGTGCCAGCCGACAGGGAGACTATGGCTACACCTTC. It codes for CASRQGDYGYTF.

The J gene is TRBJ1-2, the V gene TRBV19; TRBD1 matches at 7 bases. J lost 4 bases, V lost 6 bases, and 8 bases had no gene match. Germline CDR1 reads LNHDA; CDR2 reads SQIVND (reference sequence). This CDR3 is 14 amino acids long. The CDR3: CASRPDRDSYGYTF. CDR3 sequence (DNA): TGTGCCAGTAGGCCCGACAGGGATAGCTATGGCTACACCTTC.

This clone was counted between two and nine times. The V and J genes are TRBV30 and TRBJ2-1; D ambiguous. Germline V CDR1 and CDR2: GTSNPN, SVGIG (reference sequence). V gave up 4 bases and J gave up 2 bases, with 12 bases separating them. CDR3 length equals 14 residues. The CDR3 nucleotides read TGTGCCTGGAATCGAAAGGATACCTACAATGAGCAGTTCTTC. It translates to CAWNRKDTYNEQFF.

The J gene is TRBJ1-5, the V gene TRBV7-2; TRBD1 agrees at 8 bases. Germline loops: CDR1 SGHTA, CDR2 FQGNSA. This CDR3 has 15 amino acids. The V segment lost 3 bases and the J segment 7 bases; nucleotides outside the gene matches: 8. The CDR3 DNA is TGTGCCAGCAGCTTTACAGGGGGAAAATCCCAGCCCCAGCATTTT. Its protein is CASSFTGGKSQPQHF.

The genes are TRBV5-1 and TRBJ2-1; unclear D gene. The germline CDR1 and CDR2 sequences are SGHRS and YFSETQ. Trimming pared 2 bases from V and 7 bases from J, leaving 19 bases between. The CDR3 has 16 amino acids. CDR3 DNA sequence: TGCGCCAGCAGCTTACTGAGAGGTCCCCCCGAGAATGAGCAGTTCTTC. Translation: CASSLLRGPPENEQFF.

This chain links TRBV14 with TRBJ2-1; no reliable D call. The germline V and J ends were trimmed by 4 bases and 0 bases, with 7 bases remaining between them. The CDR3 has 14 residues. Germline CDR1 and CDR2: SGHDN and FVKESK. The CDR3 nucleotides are TGTGCCAGCAGCCCCGCCAACTCCTACAATGAGCAGTTCTTC. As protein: CASSPANSYNEQFF.

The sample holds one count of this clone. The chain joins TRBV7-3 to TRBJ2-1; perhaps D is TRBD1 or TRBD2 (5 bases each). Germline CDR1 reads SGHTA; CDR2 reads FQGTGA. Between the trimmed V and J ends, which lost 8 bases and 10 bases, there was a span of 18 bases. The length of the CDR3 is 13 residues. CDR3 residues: CASSPGGQGEQFF. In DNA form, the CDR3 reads TGTGCCAGCTCTCCTGGGGGTCAGGGAGAGCAGTTCTTC. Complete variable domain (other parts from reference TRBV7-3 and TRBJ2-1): GAGVSQTPSNKVTEKGKYVELRCDPISGHTALYWYRQSLGQGPEFLIYFQGTGAADDSGLPNDRFFAVRPEGSVSTLKIQRTERGDSAVYLCASSPGGQGEQFFGPGTRLTVL.

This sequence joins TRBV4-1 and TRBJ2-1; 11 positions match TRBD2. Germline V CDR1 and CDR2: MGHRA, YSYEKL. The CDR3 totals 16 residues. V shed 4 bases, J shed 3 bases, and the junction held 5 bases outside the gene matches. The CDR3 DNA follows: TGCGCCAGCAGCCTGCTAGCGGGAGGCGGCTACAATGAGCAGTTCTTC. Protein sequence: CASSLLAGGGYNEQFF.

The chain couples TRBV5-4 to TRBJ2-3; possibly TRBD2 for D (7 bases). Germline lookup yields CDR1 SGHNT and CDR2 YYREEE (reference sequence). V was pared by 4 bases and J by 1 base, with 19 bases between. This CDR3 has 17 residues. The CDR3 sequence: CASSQGSWTRGTDTQYF. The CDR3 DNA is TGTGCCAGCAGCCAGGGGTCCTGGACTAGAGGCACAGATACGCAGTATTTT.

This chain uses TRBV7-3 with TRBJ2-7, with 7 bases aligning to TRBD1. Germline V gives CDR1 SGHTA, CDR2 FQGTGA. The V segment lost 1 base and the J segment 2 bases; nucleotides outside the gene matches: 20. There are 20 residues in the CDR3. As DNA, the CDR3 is TGTGCCAGCAGCTTAATCCCCGTGGGGTTACCTGACAGGGTGCCCTACGAGCAGTACTTC. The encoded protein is CASSLIPVGLPDRVPYEQYF.

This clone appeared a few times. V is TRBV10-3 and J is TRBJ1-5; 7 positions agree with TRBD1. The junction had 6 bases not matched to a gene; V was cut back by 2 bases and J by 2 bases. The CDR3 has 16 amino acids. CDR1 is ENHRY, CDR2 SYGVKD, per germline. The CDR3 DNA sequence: TGTGCCATCAGTGAGCCGGGACAGAGGGGCAATCAGCCCCAGCATTTT. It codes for CAISEPGQRGNQPQHF.

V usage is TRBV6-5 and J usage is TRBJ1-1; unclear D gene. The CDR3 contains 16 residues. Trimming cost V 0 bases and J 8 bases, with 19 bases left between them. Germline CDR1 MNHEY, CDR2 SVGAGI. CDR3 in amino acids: CASSYSLGLYLGEAFF. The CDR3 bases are TGTGCCAGCAGTTACTCGTTAGGCTTGTACCTTGGAGAAGCTTTCTTT.

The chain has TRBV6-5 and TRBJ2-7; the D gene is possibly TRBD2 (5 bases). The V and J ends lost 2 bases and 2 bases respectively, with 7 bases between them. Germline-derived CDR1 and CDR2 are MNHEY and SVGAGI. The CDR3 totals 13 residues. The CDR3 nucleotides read TGTGCCAGCAGTTACGGAGGCACCTACGAGCAGTACGTC. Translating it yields CASSYGGTYEQYV.

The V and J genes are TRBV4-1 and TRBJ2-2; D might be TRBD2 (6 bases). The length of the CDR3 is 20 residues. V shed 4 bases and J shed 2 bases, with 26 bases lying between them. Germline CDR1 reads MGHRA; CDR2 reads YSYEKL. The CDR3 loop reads CASSLPLADPKSRNTGELFF. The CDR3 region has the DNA TGCGCCAGCAGCCTTCCCTTAGCGGACCCAAAATCTCGAAACACCGGGGAGCTGTTTTTT.

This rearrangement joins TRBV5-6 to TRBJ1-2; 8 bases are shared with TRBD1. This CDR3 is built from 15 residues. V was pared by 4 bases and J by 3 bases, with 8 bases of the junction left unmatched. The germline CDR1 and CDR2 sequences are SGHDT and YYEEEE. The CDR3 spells CASSIGTGSYYGYTF. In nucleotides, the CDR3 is TGTGCCAGCAGCATTGGGACAGGTAGTTACTATGGCTACACCTTC.

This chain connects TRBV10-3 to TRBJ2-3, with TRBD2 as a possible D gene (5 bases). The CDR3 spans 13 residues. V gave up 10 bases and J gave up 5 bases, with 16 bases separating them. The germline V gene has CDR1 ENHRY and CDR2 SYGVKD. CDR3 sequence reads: CATSLEGRDTQYF. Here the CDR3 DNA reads TGTGCCACCTCCCTAGAGGGCCGAGATACGCAGTATTTT.